This T cell receptor beta chain derives from a study of identical twins. One entry per CDR3 protein results from TCRdb running MiXCR on the 5' RACE reads. The table shows 450,000 or so distinct CDR3 sequences, with approximately 15% occurring only once. Notes on the study in general: Abundant beta clonotypes from cord blood had fewer insertions, unlike memory repertoires, which showed none. Twin pairs had excess sharing that was weaker in beta out-of-frame sequences.

With respect to this clonotype: What it recognizes is unknown.

Trimming pared 0 bases from V and 0 bases from J, leaving 7 bases between. Germline values: CDR1 SGDLS, CDR2 YYNGEE. This CDR3 has 15 residues. The data also belong to a second study, concerning yellow fever vaccine responses in identical twins.

The TCR sequence derives from a woman aged 18-30 years in good health. The V call is TRBV9, the J call TRBJ2-4, with D uncertain. Sequencing was carried out using CD4+ T cells sorted from blood. CDR3 sequence: CASSVGHLAKNIQYF. The CDR3 nucleotides read TGTGCCAGCAGCGTAGGTCACTTAGCCAAAAACATTCAGTACTTC.